The clone carrying this T cell receptor (beta chain) has just a few counts. This entry is derived from a study of response to subunit inactivated influenza vaccine. TCRdb passed the RT-PCR reads through MiXCR, listing each CDR3 protein once. The table has around 580,000 distinct CDR3 sequences, 14% seen once. The V gene's germline CDR1 is LNHNV and CDR2 YYDKDF (reference sequence). J lost 3 bases, V lost 0 bases, and 4 bases had no gene match. The CDR3 extends over 16 amino acids. The starting material was PBMCs from blood, obtained 12 days after vaccination. This sequence originates from a man aged 45 to 65 who received an inactivated influenza vaccine. The V gene is TRBV15, the J gene TRBJ2-3; 9 bases align to TRBD2. The CDR3 sequence is CATSRDAGGPTDTQYF. DNA of the CDR3: TGTGCCACCAGCAGAGACGCGGGGGGGCCAACAGATACGCAGTATTTT.